The clone carrying this T cell receptor (beta chain) came up a few times. The antigen remains unidentified. TCRdb reprocessed the 5' RACE reads via MiXCR and lists one record per CDR3 protein. Of fewer than 450,000 distinct CDR3 sequences in the sample, approximately 10% were seen once. This sample was taken from a study of identical twins. Findings of the study overall: Whereas memory repertoires showed no such difference, abundant cord blood beta clonotypes carried fewer insertions. Conclusions rested on cross-sectional statistics rather than following the same donors. Twin-shared out-of-frame alpha sequences showed excess low generation probability. Twins' excess sharing was less marked for out-of-frame beta sequences.

With 4 bases clipped from V and 3 bases from J, the junction kept 4 bases outside the gene matches. Per the germline V gene, CDR1 is SGHRS and CDR2 is YFSETQ. The CDR3 sequence is 14 residues long. The genes are TRBV5-1 and TRBJ1-1, with TRBD1 identical over 9 bases. The clonotype originates from a woman in her fifties or sixties in good health. The sample consisted of naive T cells sorted from blood. CDR3 coding DNA: TGCGCCAGCAGCATAGGACAGGGGTACACTGAAGCTTTCTTT. Residues: CASSIGQGYTEAFF.